These 9 T cell receptor beta chains share one sample of origin, sequenced in a study of blood T cell repertoires in COVID-19. Clones were read by immunoSEQ multiplex PCR, and TCRdb kept only the in-frame ones, dropping some. The sample has some 87,000 clones; roughly 89% are singletons. Source material: peripheral blood. The receptors come from a human donor with COVID-19, enrolled during active disease. The donor label of this sample is uncertain.

V gene TRBV5-1 combines with J gene TRBJ2-6; 9 nucleotides align to TRBD1. J gave up 0 bases and V 4 bases, and 5 bases lay outside the gene matches. The CDR3 is made up of 17 amino acids. Germline V gene sequence: CDR1 SGHRS, CDR2 YFSETQ. The CDR3 nucleotides are TGCGCCAGCAGCCGCGGACAGGGGACCTCTGGGGCCAACGTCCTGACTTTC. It specifies CASSRGQGTSGANVLTF.

This clone was recorded only once. The genes are TRBV28 and TRBJ2-7; D call uncertain. From germline, CDR1 is MDHEN and CDR2 SYDVKM. This CDR3 is built from 11 residues. The V gene lost 3 bases and the J gene lost 10 bases, with 10 bases spanning the gap. CDR3 sequence: CASSFSEVQYF. The DNA for the CDR3 is TGTGCCAGCAGTTTCTCCGAGGTCCAGTACTTC.

The genes are TRBV9 and TRBJ2-3; the match to TRBD2 covers 9 bases. The germline V gene has CDR1 SGDLS and CDR2 YYNGEE. The CDR3 length is 14 residues. V lost 6 bases to trimming and J lost 8 bases; unmatched junction nucleotides: 10. The CDR3 region is CASNLAGADGTQYF. In DNA form, the CDR3 reads TGTGCCAGCAACTTAGCGGGAGCAGACGGTACGCAGTATTTT.

In its sample, this clone was seen a few times. The J gene is TRBJ1-2, the V gene TRBV5-4, with 9 bases that match TRBD1. Germline V gene data show CDR1 as SGHNT and CDR2 as YYREEE (reference sequence). Germline trimming cut 4 bases from V and 8 bases from J; bases unmatched to any gene: 9. The CDR3 is 14 amino acids. CDR3 amino acids: CASSPQQGARGYTF. In nucleotides, the CDR3 is TGTGCCAGCAGCCCCCAACAGGGGGCGAGGGGCTACACCTTC.

This clone was seen just once. The chain couples TRBV29-1 to TRBJ1-2, with D possibly matching TRBD1 (5 bases). Trimming removed 8 bases at V and 3 bases at J, with 13 bases between. The germline V gene encodes CDR1 SQVTM and CDR2 ANQGSEA. The CDR3 length is 12 residues. The CDR3 here is CSFTRGDYGYTF. The CDR3, as DNA: TGCAGCTTTACACGGGGGGACTATGGCTACACCTTC.

The CDR3 bases are TGTGCCAGCAGTGACGTGGCAGGGGGAGTGGAGACCCAGTACTTC. Translation gives CASSDVAGGVETQYF. The chain employs TRBV6-1 and TRBJ2-5; 7 bases fit TRBD1. The V gene's germline CDR1 is MNHNS and CDR2 SASEGT. The CDR3 length is 15 residues. V shed 3 bases, J shed 5 bases, and the junction held 9 bases outside the gene matches.

CDR3 coding DNA: TGTGCCAGCAGTCGGACAGGAACCCTTTACAGCGAGCAGTACTTC. Translated, it gives CASSRTGTLYSEQYF. The chain links TRBV28 to TRBJ2-7; 7 bases line up with TRBD1. V lost 5 bases to trimming and J lost 6 bases; unmatched junction nucleotides: 13. The CDR3 runs to 15 residues. The V gene's germline CDR1 is MDHEN and CDR2 SYDVKM.

In this sample, this clone turned up a few times. This sample includes further DNA sequences coding for the same CDR3. The chain is built from TRBV19 and TRBJ2-7, with a tentative D call TRBD2 (7 bases). The germline CDR1 and CDR2 sequences are LNHDA and SQIVND (reference sequence). The CDR3 consists of 14 residues. With 6 bases removed from V and 2 bases from J, the gap between germline ends came to 14 bases. CDR3 sequence (DNA): TGTGCCAGTAGAGGAGGGGGGGTCCCCTACGAGCAGTACTTC. It yields the protein CASRGGGVPYEQYF.

V usage is TRBV20-1 and J usage is TRBJ2-7, with D possibly TRBD1 on 6 matching bases. This CDR3 has 14 amino acids. The germline V and J ends were trimmed by 3 bases and 1 base, with 13 bases remaining between them. CDR1 is DFQATT, CDR2 SNEGSKA, per germline (reference sequence). CDR3 region: CSASGTGKSYEQYF. The CDR3 DNA sequence: TGCAGTGCTAGTGGTACAGGGAAATCCTACGAGCAGTACTTC.